These 24 T cell receptor beta chains were sequenced from one sample in a study of blood T cell repertoires in COVID-19 (dated by TCRdb to between 2020 and 2021). Libraries were prepared through the immunoSEQ multiplex PCR assay. This is the immuneACCESS table as TCRdb keeps it, with only in-frame sequences that have V and J called. A part of the clones is gone; compared with another copy, unresolved V genes explain less than half, and the rest is unexplained. Here the sample has some 76,000 clones; roughly 91% occur a single time. Less than 0.65% of the sample is in the top ten clones. The sequencing sample was made of peripheral blood. Receptors originate from a man aged 55 to 70 with acute or convalescent COVID-19.

This clone has a handful of counts. V gene TRBV4-2 combines with J gene TRBJ1-2; TRBD1 might be the D (5 bases). The CDR3 loop spans 15 amino acids. Germline CDR1 is LGHNA and CDR2 is YNFKEQ. Deletions cut 0 bases from V and 8 bases from J, with 16 bases between. The CDR3 spells CASSQEGPVHGGYTF. The CDR3 nucleotides are TGTGCCAGCAGCCAAGAGGGGCCAGTCCACGGGGGCTACACCTTC.

V and J are TRBV5-1 and TRBJ2-1, with 11 bases lining up with TRBD2. With 0 bases clipped from V and 0 bases from J, the junction kept 11 bases outside the gene matches. This CDR3 spans 20 amino acids. The germline V gene has CDR1 SGHRS and CDR2 YFSETQ. The CDR3 DNA reads TGCGCCAGCAGCTTGGTTAGCGGGAGGGCCCCCACTAACTCCTACAATGAGCAGTTCTTC. Translation gives CASSLVSGRAPTNSYNEQFF.

This chain joins TRBV12-3 or TRBV12-4 and TRBJ2-1; tentative D call: TRBD1 (6 bases). CDR3 length: 13 residues. The V end lost 1 base, the J end lost 9 bases, and 10 bases lay between the germline ends. CDR3 DNA: TGTGCCAGCAGTTTAGACAGGGCCCTTGAGCAGTTCTTC. Its protein is CASSLDRALEQFF.

The chain's CDR3 is CASSREAGPNEKLFF. The CDR3 DNA sequence: TGCGCCAGCAGCCGAGAGGCGGGGCCCAATGAAAAACTGTTTTTT. V usage is TRBV5-1 and J usage is TRBJ1-4; maybe TRBD1 (5 bases). With 4 bases removed from V and 5 bases from J, the gap between germline ends came to 15 bases. Per the germline V gene, CDR1 is SGHRS and CDR2 is YFSETQ. CDR3 size: 15 residues.

The chain uses TRBV5-1 and TRBJ1-2; 7 bases line up with TRBD1. The V and J ends lost 0 bases and 5 bases, in that order; junction bases with no gene match: 7. The CDR3 is 15 residues long. Germline values: CDR1 SGHRS, CDR2 YFSETQ. The CDR3 loop reads CASSLALGQVYGYTF. The CDR3, as DNA: TGCGCCAGCAGCTTGGCACTCGGACAGGTGTATGGCTACACCTTC.

The rearrangement joins TRBV6-5 to TRBJ1-2, with D tentatively TRBD1 (6 bases). This CDR3 has 13 residues. Germline V lookup: CDR1 MNHEY, CDR2 SVGAGI. V was cut by 6 bases and J by 2 bases, with 10 bases left in between. CDR3 amino acids: CASRAGTNYGYTF. The CDR3 DNA follows: TGTGCCAGCAGGGCCGGGACAAACTATGGCTACACCTTC.

There are a few counts of this clone. This chain uses TRBV7-9 with TRBJ1-5; 7 bases agree with TRBD1. In germline, CDR1 is SEHNR, CDR2 FQNEAQ (reference sequence). This CDR3 comprises 15 residues. J lost 3 bases, V lost 5 bases, and 7 bases had no gene match. This CDR3 is CASSQGQTHNQPQHF. In nucleotides, the CDR3 is TGTGCCAGCAGCCAGGGACAGACGCACAATCAGCCCCAGCATTTT.

The rearrangement uses TRBV5-1 and TRBJ2-2, with D perhaps matching TRBD2 (6 bases). Trimming took off 0 bases at V and 4 bases at J, with 16 bases between the two ends. Per the germline V gene, CDR1 is SGHRS and CDR2 is YFSETQ. This CDR3 is built from 17 residues. The chain's CDR3 is CASSLARVGLGTGELFF. CDR3 DNA sequence: TGCGCCAGCAGCTTGGCCAGGGTGGGACTCGGCACCGGGGAGCTGTTTTTT.

The J gene is TRBJ2-1, the V gene TRBV7-2; 10 positions agree with TRBD2. This CDR3 region has 16 residues. Per the germline V gene, CDR1 is SGHTA and CDR2 is FQGNSA. Unmatched junction bases numbered 7, after V lost 5 bases and J lost 3 bases. CDR3 coding DNA: TGTGCCAGCAGCCTCCTGACTAGCGGGTACTACAATGAGCAGTTCTTC. Translation gives CASSLLTSGYYNEQFF.

This chain joins TRBV3-1 (or the pseudogene TRBV3-2) and TRBJ1-5; D gene ambiguous. V was trimmed by 0 bases and J by 0 bases, leaving 6 bases between them. CDR1 and CDR2 from the germline V gene are LGHDT and YNNKEL (reference sequence). CDR3 length: 15 amino acids. The CDR3 is CASSQELNSNQPQHF. In DNA form, the CDR3 reads TGTGCCAGCAGCCAAGAACTGAATAGCAATCAGCCCCAGCATTTT.

The V and J genes are TRBV5-4 and TRBJ2-5, with TRBD2 matching over 10 bases. The CDR3 has 15 residues. Per germline, CDR1 SGHNT and CDR2 YYREEE (reference sequence). V lost 4 bases and J lost 4; bases outside the gene matches: 7. The CDR3 DNA sequence: TGTGCCAGCAGCAAGGGACTAGCGTCTTCAGAGACCCAGTACTTC. This translates into CASSKGLASSETQYF.

The rearrangement joins TRBV18 to TRBJ2-3; 15 positions match TRBD2. The CDR3 covers 16 residues. Germline assignment: CDR1 KGHSH and CDR2 LQKENI. J gave up 6 bases and V 3 bases, and 4 bases lay outside the gene matches. CDR3 sequence reads: CASSPGLAGGSDTQYF. The CDR3, as DNA: TGTGCCAGCTCACCGGGACTAGCGGGGGGATCGGATACGCAGTATTTT.

On this clone itself: This sample includes further DNA sequences coding for the same CDR3. J is TRBJ2-5 and V is TRBV12-3 or TRBV12-4, with D unresolved. The CDR3 length is 13 residues. V was trimmed by 6 bases and J by 5 bases, leaving 13 bases between them. Written as DNA, the CDR3 is TGTGCCAGCAGCCGTTTGGCAGGCGAGACCCAGTACTTC. It specifies CASSRLAGETQYF.

Written as DNA, the CDR3 is TGTGCTAGTGGTTTACCGCGGCAGGGATACTCTGGAAACACCATATATTTT. Its translation is CASGLPRQGYSGNTIYF. The chain carries TRBV12-5 and TRBJ1-3; tentatively, D is TRBD1 (5 bases). The CDR3 extends over 17 amino acids. V lost 3 bases to trimming and J lost 0 bases, with 15 bases between them. The V gene's germline CDR1 is LGHNT and CDR2 FRNRAP.

The chain has TRBV5-1 and TRBJ2-7; D possibly corresponds to TRBD1 (6 bases). Between the trimmed V and J ends, which lost 3 bases and 0 bases, there was a span of 13 bases. There are 15 residues in the CDR3. Germline V gene data show CDR1 as SGHRS and CDR2 as YFSETQ. The CDR3 DNA reads as TGCGCCAGCAGCTATGTGACAGGTAGCTCCTACGAGCAGTACTTC. Amino acid sequence: CASSYVTGSSYEQYF.

V is TRBV5-1 and J is TRBJ2-5; 11 nucleotides align to TRBD2. Germline-derived CDR1 and CDR2 are SGHRS and YFSETQ. J gave up 5 bases and V 0 bases, and 6 bases lay outside the gene matches. CDR3 length equals 16 residues. The CDR3 bases are TGCGCCAGCAGCTTGGTGGTAGCGGGGGGGCTGGAGACCCAGTACTTC. This gives the protein CASSLVVAGGLETQYF.

The rearrangement uses TRBV6-5 and TRBJ1-5; 8 bases match TRBD1. CDR3 length: 15 amino acids. V dropped 9 bases and J dropped 2; count of bases not matched to a gene: 9. Germline values: CDR1 MNHEY, CDR2 SVGAGI. The CDR3 here is CASLRQGIGNQPQHF. CDR3 sequence (DNA): TGTGCCAGTTTAAGACAGGGGATCGGCAATCAGCCCCAGCATTTT.

The chain couples TRBV5-5 to TRBJ1-5, with 7 bases identical to TRBD1. Germline lookup yields CDR1 SGHKS and CDR2 YYEKEE (reference sequence). Trimming took 0 bases from V and 0 from J; bases not matched to a gene: 3. The CDR3 is made up of 16 amino acids. CDR3 DNA sequence: TGTGCCAGCAGCTTGGGAACAGGGGATAGCAATCAGCCCCAGCATTTT. Its translation is CASSLGTGDSNQPQHF.

The chain couples TRBV19 to TRBJ2-2; D not certain. Germline V gene lookup returns CDR1 LNHDA and CDR2 SQIVND (reference sequence). Trimming shortened V by 8 bases and J by 1 base, and 8 bases separated the two germline ends. The CDR3 runs 13 residues. The CDR3 DNA sequence: TGTGCCAGTTCCCCCAGGAACACCGGGGAGCTGTTTTTT. Protein: CASSPRNTGELFF.

This chain links TRBV27 with TRBJ2-5, with 13 bases that match TRBD2. Unmatched junction bases numbered 5, after V lost 5 bases and J lost 2 bases. CDR3 length: 16 amino acids. Germline V gene lookup returns CDR1 MNHEY and CDR2 SMNVEV (reference sequence). Here the CDR3 DNA reads TGTGCCAGCAGTCTCGGGACTAGCGGGGTACAAGAGACCCAGTACTTC. This encodes CASSLGTSGVQETQYF.

In the case of this clone: The junction departs from germline at one end; a sequencing error may be responsible. Other DNA sequences of this sample code for an identical CDR3. The chain joins TRBV9 to TRBJ2-7; possibly TRBD1 for D (5 bases). Germline CDR1 and CDR2: SGDLS and YYNGEE. CDR3 length equals 13 residues. CDR3: CASSVDQGREQYF. The CDR3 DNA sequence: TGTGCCAGCAGTGTAGATCAGGGCCGCGAGCAGTACTTC. Full variable domain (rest looked up from reference TRBV9 and TRBJ2-7): DSGVTQTPKHLITATGQRVTLRCSPRSGDLSVYWYQQSLDQGLQFLIQYYNGEERAKGNILERFSAQQFPDLHSELNLSSLELGDSALYFCASSVDQGREQYFGPGTRLTVT.

This clone was detected only a few times. This chain links TRBV29-1 with TRBJ2-7, with D perhaps TRBD1 (6 bases). The CDR3 loop spans 12 amino acids. Germline V gives CDR1 SQVTM, CDR2 ANQGSEA. V lost 4 bases to trimming and J lost 1 base, with 8 bases between them. The CDR3 is CSVVQGSYEQYF. CDR3 bases: TGCAGCGTTGTACAGGGTTCCTACGAGCAGTACTTC.

The chain joins TRBV5-1 to TRBJ2-7, with no clear D. This CDR3 is 15 amino acids long. Per the germline V gene, CDR1 is SGHRS and CDR2 is YFSETQ. Trimming stripped 4 bases from V and 5 bases from J, with 19 bases between. DNA of the CDR3: TGCGCCAGCAGCCCGTCCGCACAGTCCTTCGACGAGCAGTACTTC. Its protein is CASSPSAQSFDEQYF.

V and J are TRBV7-7 and TRBJ2-5; 13 positions match TRBD2. V shed 3 bases and J 2 bases; nucleotides not matched to a gene: 6. Germline lookup yields CDR1 SSHAT and CDR2 FNYEAQ (reference sequence). The CDR3 spans 17 residues. In DNA, the CDR3 is TGTGCCAGCAGCTTCACTAGCGGGGGGGCCGTGCAAGAGACCCAGTACTTC. The encoded protein is CASSFTSGGAVQETQYF.